This entry lists 12 T cell receptor beta chains sequenced from one sample in a study of Ad26.COV2.S vaccination and SARS-CoV-2 variants. Data came from immunoSEQ multiplex PCR; TCRdb stores just in-frame clones and leaves some out. The repertoire holds some 350,000 clones, with approximately 85% as singletons. Treatment defined: around 19 received Ad26.COV2.S at low or high dose, single or two shots; about 5 received placebo; per-sample allocation not given. The investigators took samples on day 63 after the first vaccine or placebo injection. Specimen: peripheral blood, collected in a trial of Ad26.COV2.S vaccine versus placebo. The receptors derive from a person aged 18 to 65 who received the Ad26.COV2.S COVID-19 vaccine or a placebo.

The chain joins TRBV4-3 to TRBJ1-1; no reliable D call. The germline gives CDR1 LGHNA, CDR2 YSLEER. V was pared by 2 bases and J by 1 base, with 11 bases between. The CDR3 runs 15 residues. CDR3 residues: CASSQWPSRNTEAFF. The DNA for the CDR3 is TGCGCCAGCAGCCAATGGCCATCCAGGAACACTGAAGCTTTCTTT.

The chain combines TRBV5-1 with TRBJ2-3; 7 bases line up with TRBD2. Germline lookup yields CDR1 SGHRS and CDR2 YFSETQ. V was clipped by 4 bases and J by 1 base; unmatched bases: 6. The CDR3 is 15 amino acids. The CDR3 bases are TGCGCCAGCAGCCTGACGGGAGGAGGCACAGATACGCAGTATTTT. Its translation: CASSLTGGGTDTQYF.

The V call is TRBV20-1, the J call TRBJ2-3; no definite D call. Germline V gives CDR1 DFQATT, CDR2 SNEGSKA (reference sequence). V gave up 3 bases and J gave up 4 bases, with 8 bases separating them. This CDR3 contains 12 residues. The CDR3 DNA sequence: TGCAGTGCTAGTCTGGGCTCAGATACGCAGTATTTT. Translated, it gives CSASLGSDTQYF.

The chain has TRBV24-1 and TRBJ2-1; 8 bases fit TRBD2. The CDR3 contains 15 residues. V lost 3 bases to trimming and J lost 4 bases; unmatched junction nucleotides: 4. Germline V gene lookup returns CDR1 KGHDR and CDR2 SFDVKD. The DNA of the CDR3 is TGTGCCACCAGTGATACCGGGACTAGGTACAATGAGCAGTTCTTC. Encoded protein: CATSDTGTRYNEQFF.

The CDR3 DNA reads as TGCGCCAGCAGCCAAGATGGGCGGGGAACATACAATGAGCAGTTCTTC. Its translation is CASSQDGRGTYNEQFF. The V and J genes are TRBV4-1 and TRBJ2-1; a weak D match, TRBD2 (6 bases). V was trimmed by 0 bases and J by 4 bases, leaving 13 bases between them. The CDR3 runs 16 residues. Per the germline V gene, CDR1 is MGHRA and CDR2 is YSYEKL.

The rearrangement links TRBV19 to TRBJ1-1, with D uncertain. Trimming took off 3 bases at V and 0 bases at J, with 8 bases between the two ends. This CDR3 has 14 residues. Per the germline V gene, CDR1 is LNHDA and CDR2 is SQIVND (reference sequence). CDR3 amino acids: CASSIRHLNTEAFF. The CDR3, as DNA: TGTGCCAGTAGTATCCGGCATCTGAACACTGAAGCTTTCTTT.

The chain uses TRBV5-1 and TRBJ2-2; 12 positions agree with TRBD1. The trim removed 4 bases at V and 6 bases at J, leaving 10 bases unmatched. The CDR3 is 17 amino acids. CDR1 and CDR2 (germline): SGHRS, YFSETQ. The DNA of the CDR3 is TGCGCCAGCAGCCATACAGCCGGGACAGGGGGCGCCGGGGAGCTGTTTTTT. Translating gives CASSHTAGTGGAGELFF.

The chain is built from TRBV5-5 and TRBJ2-3; 8 nucleotides align to TRBD2. V dropped 5 bases and J dropped 2; count of bases not matched to a gene: 10. CDR3 length equals 16 residues. CDR1 is SGHKS and CDR2 is YYEKEE in the germline V gene (reference sequence). In DNA, the CDR3 is TGTGCCAGCAGGGCGGCGGGGGGTCCCTTCACAGATACGCAGTATTTT. Amino acids: CASRAAGGPFTDTQYF.

The chain uses TRBV4-1 and TRBJ2-1; D not resolved. This CDR3 comprises 14 residues. Trimming took 1 base from V and 1 from J, leaving 5 bases between them. The V gene's germline CDR1 is MGHRA and CDR2 YSYEKL. The CDR3 region is CASSQGDSYNEQFF. CDR3 bases: TGCGCCAGCAGCCAAGGTGATTCCTACAATGAGCAGTTCTTC.

The gene calls are TRBV7-7 and TRBJ2-7; 9 bases match TRBD2. This CDR3 is built from 15 residues. Germline lookup yields CDR1 SSHAT and CDR2 FNYEAQ (reference sequence). J gave up 3 bases and V 5 bases, and 8 bases lay outside the gene matches. CDR3 sequence reads: CASSLFSGSVYEQYF. In DNA form, the CDR3 reads TGTGCCAGCAGCCTCTTTAGCGGGAGCGTCTACGAGCAGTACTTC.

The chain links TRBV19 to TRBJ2-7, with D hard to call. Germline-derived CDR1 and CDR2 are LNHDA and SQIVND (reference sequence). The CDR3 consists of 14 residues. V was trimmed by 6 bases and J by 4 bases, leaving 16 bases between them. CDR3 sequence: CASSTGQPGYEQYF. The CDR3 nucleotides are TGTGCCAGTAGCACCGGGCAGCCCGGGTACGAGCAGTACTTC.

The genes are TRBV5-4 and TRBJ2-7, with 7 bases aligning to TRBD1. This CDR3 region has 15 residues. With V trimmed by 2 bases and J by 3 bases, 8 bases remained unmatched. CDR1 is SGHNT, CDR2 YYREEE, per germline (reference sequence). Here the CDR3 reads CASSFGTGAGYEQYF. The CDR3 bases are TGTGCCAGCAGCTTCGGCACAGGGGCAGGCTACGAGCAGTACTTC.